These T cell receptor beta chains were read from a single sample in a study of type 1 and type 2 diabetes patients. TCRdb re-called the multiplex PCR reads with MiXCR, one entry per CDR3 protein. The sample holds 250,000 or so distinct CDR3 sequences, more than 40% seen once. Sequencing used peripheral blood mononuclear cells (PBMCs). The receptor source for this set is a man between 18 and 35 years old with type 2 diabetes. Both conserved end residues are part of each CDR3.

TRBV2	TRBJ2-1	CASSEVQTYNEQFF
TRBV29-1	TRBJ2-7	CSVASGYEQYF
TRBV6-6	TRBJ2-7	CASIPGRDGDTYEQYF
TRBV7-3	TRBJ2-6	CASSLGTSGANVLTF
TRBV6-6	TRBJ2-1	CASSATVLAGSYNEQFF
TRBV29-1	TRBJ1-1	CSVDIISGYTEAFF
TRBV6-1	TRBJ2-5	CASSEQGPKETQYF
TRBV30	TRBJ1-2	CAWSTGDGYTF
TRBV7-3	TRBJ1-1	CASTLLEGGTEAFF
TRBV29-1	TRBJ1-6	CSVARTTNSPLHF
TRBV10-3	TRBJ1-1	CAISDSGRTEAFF
TRBV29-1	TRBJ1-2	CSVESAGQGTDYGYTF
TRBV7-9	TRBJ2-7	CASSQELAAYVQYF
TRBV7-2	TRBJ2-6	CASSLDIHPSGANVLTF
TRBV19	TRBJ2-1	CASRNGQGTYNEQFF
TRBV7-7	TRBJ2-5	CASRPGGRGSGETQYF
TRBV15	TRBJ1-5	CATSADRDPNQPQHF
TRBV10-1	TRBJ1-2	CASSEVPNYGYTF
TRBV27	TRBJ2-7	CASSLGGGGTYEQYF
TRBV7-9	TRBJ2-3	CASSPVWRDATDTRYF
TRBV25-1	TRBJ2-7	CASGLSYEQYF
TRBV5-1	TRBJ1-4	CASSLGGQTNEKLFF
TRBV7-9	TRBJ2-2	CATQGVTTSGELFF
TRBV6-5	TRBJ2-7	CASSTPGVRNEQYF
TRBV19	TRBJ2-3	CASSATSGRTDTQYF
TRBV5-1	TRBJ2-3	CASSLFRSTDTQYF
TRBV7-8	TRBJ2-7	CASSSLLMGSGYEQYF
TRBV7-6	TRBJ1-1	CASSRGNWANEAFF
TRBV2	TRBJ2-1	CASRAGATYNEQFF
TRBV5-1	TRBJ2-7	CASSSAGLHEQYF
TRBV27	TRBJ2-7	CASSFGVGTSWSSYEQYF
TRBV6-1	TRBJ2-2	CASTRGGELFF
TRBV5-8	TRBJ2-1	CASSRTGPALEQFF
TRBV14	TRBJ2-7	CASSSLRVGEQYF
TRBV20-1	TRBJ2-7	CSAVGDRSYEQYF
TRBV28	TRBJ2-7	CASSLGPGQGGNDEQYF
TRBV2	TRBJ1-1	CASTTGGTGTEAFF
TRBV12-3/TRBV12-4	TRBJ2-6	CASSTLLSGANVLTF
TRBV20-1	TRBJ2-7	CSAKASGREQYF
TRBV5-1	TRBJ1-1	CASSPTAGQHTEAFF
TRBV4-1	TRBJ1-6	CASSQGILGSPLHF
TRBV28	TRBJ1-4	CASSTANTGATNEKLFF
TRBV15	TRBJ2-3	CATSRGGLAGVDTQYF
TRBV2	TRBJ1-5	CASRGDSFRQPQHF
TRBV4-1	TRBJ2-1	CASSFRTSGYEQFF
TRBV10-3	TRBJ2-5	CASSRSTSGRVETQYF
TRBV7-3	-	CASSVEVSNEQFF
TRBV6-6	TRBJ2-7	CASNPRYKTYEQYF
TRBV14	TRBJ2-7	CASSQDIAGDNYEQYF
TRBV18	TRBJ1-2	CASSPVGDGYTF